This TCR beta chain was observed in a study of radiotherapy plus CTLA-4 blockade in lung cancer. The table came from immunoSEQ multiplex PCR; TCRdb's copy has only in-frame clones and leaves some out. The table includes tens of thousands of clones, about 76% detected once. This clone was counted only a few times. Antigen specificity is unknown. Overall study results and limits: Blood TCR clones of tumor origin expanded after radiotherapy plus ipilimumab.

This CDR3 contains 14 residues. CDR1 and CDR2 (germline): SNHLY, FYNNEI. Losses at the gene ends were 6 bases for V and 14 bases for J; bases not matched to a gene: 10. The TCR originated in a human donor with non-small cell lung cancer whose response to radiotherapy plus ipilimumab could not be evaluated. J is TRBJ1-6 and V is TRBV2, with 10 bases fitting TRBD1. Sequenced material: peripheral blood, taken from a patient treated with radiotherapy plus ipilimumab. The chain's CDR3 is CASRLDRGLVALHF. CDR3 nucleotide sequence: TGTGCCAGCAGACTCGACAGGGGGCTGGTGGCCCTCCACTTT.